This T cell receptor beta chain was retrieved from a study of blood T cell repertoires in COVID-19. Method: immunoSEQ multiplex PCR; TCRdb's copy keeps in-frame clones and lacks some. The table includes 100,000 to 150,000 clones, roughly 90% detected once. This CDR3 has 15 amino acids. With 5 bases clipped from V and 5 bases from J, the junction kept 7 bases outside the gene matches. Germline CDR1 reads MDHEN; CDR2 reads SYDVKM. Patients in Seattle were enrolled during active infection, then followed longitudinally. This TCR was sampled from a man aged 60 to 69 with COVID-19, enrolled during active disease. Sequencing used peripheral blood. The genes are TRBV28 and TRBJ1-4; the match to TRBD1 covers 8 bases. CDR3 DNA sequence: TGTGCCAGCAGTGGACCGGGACAGGCGAATGAAAAACTGTTTTTT. Amino acid sequence: CASSGPGQANEKLFF.